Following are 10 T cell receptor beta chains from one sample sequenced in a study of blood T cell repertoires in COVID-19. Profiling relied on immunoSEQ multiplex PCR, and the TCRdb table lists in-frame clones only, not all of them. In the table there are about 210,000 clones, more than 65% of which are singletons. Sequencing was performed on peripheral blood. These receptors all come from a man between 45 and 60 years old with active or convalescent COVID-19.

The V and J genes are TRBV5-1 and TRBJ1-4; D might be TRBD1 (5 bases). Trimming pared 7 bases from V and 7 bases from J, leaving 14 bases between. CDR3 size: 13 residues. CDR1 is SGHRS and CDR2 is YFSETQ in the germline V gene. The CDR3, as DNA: TGCGCCAGCTCCGGGGGAGGGTCTGAAAAACTGTTTTTT. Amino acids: CASSGGGSEKLFF.

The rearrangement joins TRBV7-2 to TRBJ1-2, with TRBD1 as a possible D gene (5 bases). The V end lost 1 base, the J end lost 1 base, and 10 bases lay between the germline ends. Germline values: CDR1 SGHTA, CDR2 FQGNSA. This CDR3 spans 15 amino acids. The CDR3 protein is CASSLVGGYNYGYTF. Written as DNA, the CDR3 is TGTGCCAGCAGCTTAGTGGGGGGGTATAACTATGGCTACACCTTC. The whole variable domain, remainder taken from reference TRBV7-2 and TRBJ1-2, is GAGVSQSPSNKVTEKGKDVELRCDPISGHTALYWYRQSLGQGLEFLIYFQGNSAPDKSGLPSDRFSAERTGGSVSTLTIQRTQQEDSAVYLCASSLVGGYNYGYTFGSGTRLTVV.

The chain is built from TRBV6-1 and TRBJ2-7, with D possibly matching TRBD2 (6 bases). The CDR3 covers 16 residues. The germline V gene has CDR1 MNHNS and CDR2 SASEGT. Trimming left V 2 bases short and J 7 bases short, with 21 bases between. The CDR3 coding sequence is TGTGCCAGCAGTGAACCTTCCGGGACTTCGAAGGGAGAGCAGTACTTC. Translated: CASSEPSGTSKGEQYF.

Here the CDR3 reads CASSVGATDTQYF. CDR3 nucleotides: TGTGCCAGCAGCGTAGGGGCCACAGATACGCAGTATTTT. The chain employs TRBV9 and TRBJ2-3; unclear D gene. The length of the CDR3 is 13 residues. The ends were cut back, 0 bases at V and 2 bases at J, with 4 bases in the middle. CDR1 and CDR2 (germline): SGDLS, YYNGEE.

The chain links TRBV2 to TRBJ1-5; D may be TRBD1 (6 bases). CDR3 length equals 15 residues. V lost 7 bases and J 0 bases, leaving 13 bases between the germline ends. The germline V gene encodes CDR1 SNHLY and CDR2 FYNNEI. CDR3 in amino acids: CASKLQGYSNQPQHF. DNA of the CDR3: TGTGCCAGCAAATTACAGGGATATAGCAATCAGCCCCAGCATTTT.

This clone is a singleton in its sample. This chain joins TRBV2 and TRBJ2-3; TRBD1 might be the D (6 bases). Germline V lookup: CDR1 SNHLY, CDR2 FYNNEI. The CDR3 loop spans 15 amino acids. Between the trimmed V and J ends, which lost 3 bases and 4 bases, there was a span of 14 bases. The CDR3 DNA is TGTGCCAGCAGTGATATTCAGGGGTTCGCAGATACGCAGTATTTT. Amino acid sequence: CASSDIQGFADTQYF. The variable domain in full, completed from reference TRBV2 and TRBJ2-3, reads EPEVTQTPSHQVTQMGQEVILRCVPISNHLYFYWYRQILGQKVEFLVSFYNNEISEKSEIFDDQFSVERPDGSNFTLKIRSTKLEDSAMYFCASSDIQGFADTQYFGPGTRLTVL.

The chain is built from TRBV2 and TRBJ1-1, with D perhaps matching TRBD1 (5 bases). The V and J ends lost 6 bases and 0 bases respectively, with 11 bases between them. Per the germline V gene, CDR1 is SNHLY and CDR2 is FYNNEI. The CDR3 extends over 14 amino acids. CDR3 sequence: CASREGRMNTEAFF. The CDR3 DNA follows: TGTGCCAGCAGGGAGGGACGGATGAACACTGAAGCTTTCTTT.

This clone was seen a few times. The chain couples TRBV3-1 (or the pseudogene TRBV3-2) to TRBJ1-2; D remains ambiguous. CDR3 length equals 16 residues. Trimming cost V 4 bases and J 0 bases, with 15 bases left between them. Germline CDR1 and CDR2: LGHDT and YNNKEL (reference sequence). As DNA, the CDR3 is TGTGCCAGCAGCCTCTCGAGGGAGTTAGCTAACTATGGCTACACCTTC. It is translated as CASSLSRELANYGYTF.

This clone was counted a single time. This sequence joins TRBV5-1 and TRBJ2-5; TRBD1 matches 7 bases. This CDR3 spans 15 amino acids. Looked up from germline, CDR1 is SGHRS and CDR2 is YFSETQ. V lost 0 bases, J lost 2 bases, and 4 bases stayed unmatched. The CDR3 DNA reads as TGCGCCAGCAGCTTGGAGGGACAGTATCAAGAGACCCAGTACTTC. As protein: CASSLEGQYQETQYF. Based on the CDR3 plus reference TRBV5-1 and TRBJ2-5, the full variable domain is KAGVTQTPRYLIKTRGQQVTLSCSPISGHRSVSWYQQTPGQGLQFLFEYFSETQRNKGNFPGRFSGRQFSNSRSEMNVSTLELGDSALYLCASSLEGQYQETQYFGPGTRLLVL.

The CDR3: CASSSTGILSYNSPLHF. CDR3 nucleotide sequence: TGTGCCAGCTCATCGACAGGGATCCTTTCTTATAATTCACCCCTCCACTTT. This sequence joins TRBV18 and TRBJ1-6, with 7 bases lining up with TRBD1. Germline V CDR1 and CDR2: KGHSH, LQKENI. The trim removed 5 bases at V and 4 bases at J, leaving 11 bases unmatched. CDR3 length: 17 amino acids.